This T cell receptor (beta chain) was sequenced for a study of cytomegalovirus exposure and HLA in healthy donors. General study findings and limits: In a later analysis, a genetic analysis reported fewer productive-TCR N-insertions in an Asian-associated ancestry cluster than the cohort average.

PCR amplification relied on 60 Vbeta primers (plus 13 Jbeta primers). Profiling relied on immunoSEQ multiplex PCR, and the TCRdb table lists in-frame clones only, not all of them. The table includes around 180,000 clones, 79% detected once. Comment on this clone: Antigen unknown. Distinct nucleotide sequences in the sample also encode this CDR3.

The source material was PBMCs. The receptor was isolated from a woman in her forties in good health and CMV-seronegative.

This CDR3 reads CSVLPGTGGLNQPQHF. The CDR3 DNA reads TGCAGCGTCCTACCCGGGACAGGGGGCCTCAATCAGCCCCAGCATTTT. The rearrangement uses TRBV29-1 and TRBJ1-5, with 12 bases lining up with TRBD1. The V gene end was trimmed by 6 bases and the J gene end by 3 bases; junction bases not matched to a gene: 9. CDR1 and CDR2 from the germline V gene are SQVTM and ANQGSEA. This CDR3 spans 16 amino acids.